This T cell receptor beta chain is drawn from a study of blood T cell repertoires in COVID-19. About the research overall: COVID-19 samples collected from the United States, Italy and Spain covered acute and convalescent phases. T cells, B-cell-depleted T cells, or PBMCs supplied cDNA or gDNA.

Original analysis: Estimation of nucleated cell counts relied on the amplification of reference gene primers. TCRdb's table, derived via immunoSEQ multiplex PCR, lists solely in-frame clones and lacks some. The DNA was the basis for D and trimming; V, J and clone size are from that table. Of fewer than 200,000 clones listed, approximately 80% are singletons. The CDR3 is 12 residues long. The V gene's germline CDR1 is GTSNPN and CDR2 SVGIG (reference sequence). With 5 bases removed from V and 0 bases from J, the gap between germline ends came to 5 bases. Seattle enrolled patients during active infection and tracked them longitudinally.

V and J are TRBV30 and TRBJ1-3; no clear D. The specimen sequenced was peripheral blood. This receptor was taken from a woman between 40 and 50 years old with COVID-19, enrolled during active disease. The DNA of the CDR3 is TGTGCCTGGTGGAGCTCTGGAAACACCATATATTTT. Protein sequence: CAWWSSGNTIYF.